This entry lists 31 T cell receptor beta chains sequenced from one sample in a study of pediatric ulcerative colitis (dated by TCRdb to about 2019). During colonoscopy, one to two pinch biopsies were obtained from the rectum for research purposes. The method was the immunoSEQ multiplex PCR assay. As stored in TCRdb, this immuneACCESS dataset retains in-frame rearrangements with V and J assigned. A fraction of the clones does not appear; measured against another copy, unresolved V genes explain less than half of the discrepancy, and the remainder lacks a known reason. Present in this sample are about 35,000 clones, about 81% of which were seen just once. The ten largest clones capture 1.1% of the sample. Sequenced sample: gut tissue. The source is a boy younger than 18 with mild ulcerative colitis.

The chain employs TRBV7-8 and TRBJ2-2; D ambiguous. With 4 bases removed from V and 6 bases from J, the gap between germline ends came to 9 bases. Per germline, CDR1 SGHVS and CDR2 FQNEAQ. There are 13 residues in the CDR3. The CDR3 coding sequence is TGTGCCAGCAGCTGGACGGTGGCCGGGGAGCTGTTTTTT. Its translation is CASSWTVAGELFF.

The CDR3: CASSRAGGNTIYF. In nucleotides, the CDR3 is TGTGCCAGCAGTCGGGCAGGCGGAAACACCATATATTTT. This chain connects TRBV6-1 to TRBJ1-3; D unresolved. CDR1 and CDR2 (germline): MNHNS, SASEGT. There are 13 residues in the CDR3. The ends were cut back, 5 bases at V and 4 bases at J, with 9 bases in the middle.

The chain is built from TRBV19 and TRBJ2-3; D is possibly TRBD2 (5 bases). Trimming took off 3 bases at V and 2 bases at J, with 9 bases between the two ends. Germline loops: CDR1 LNHDA, CDR2 SQIVND (reference sequence). This CDR3 has 14 residues. CDR3 nucleotide sequence: TGTGCCAGTAGTATCCGAGGGATCACAGATACGCAGTATTTT. Translating it yields CASSIRGITDTQYF.

This chain connects TRBV6-1 to TRBJ2-6; TRBD1 is a possible D gene (5 bases). In germline, CDR1 is MNHNS, CDR2 SASEGT. The CDR3 loop spans 14 amino acids. V was clipped by 6 bases and J by 0 bases, with 6 bases between them. The CDR3 bases are TGTGCCAGCAGACAGGCCTCTGGGGCCAACGTCCTGACTTTC. Translation: CASRQASGANVLTF.

CDR3 sequence (DNA): TGCGCCAGCAGGGTTGAGCGCGTAAAAGGCACAGATACGCAGTATTTT. It translates to CASRVERVKGTDTQYF. This chain connects TRBV5-1 to TRBJ2-3; D ambiguous. Germline lookup yields CDR1 SGHRS and CDR2 YFSETQ. The CDR3 loop spans 16 amino acids. With 5 bases removed from V and 1 base from J, the gap between germline ends came to 17 bases.

The J gene is TRBJ1-4, the V gene TRBV27; D is ambiguous. Germline V gives CDR1 MNHEY, CDR2 SMNVEV (reference sequence). The V gene lost 4 bases and the J gene lost 7 bases, with 10 bases spanning the gap. CDR3 size: 13 residues. The CDR3 DNA is TGTGCCAGCAGTTGGGGTTCGGGTGAAAAACTGTTTTTT. Translated, it gives CASSWGSGEKLFF.

V usage is TRBV6-1 and J usage is TRBJ1-2, with 9 bases identical to TRBD1. This CDR3 has 14 residues. The germline gives CDR1 MNHNS, CDR2 SASEGT. The J segment lost 6 bases and the V segment lost 5 bases, leaving 7 bases of the junction unmatched. CDR3 loop: CASSFWTGAHGYTF. The CDR3 region has the DNA TGTGCCAGCAGTTTTTGGACAGGGGCACATGGCTACACCTTC.

This clone has a single count. The V call is TRBV5-6, the J call TRBJ2-1; 12 bases line up with TRBD2. Unmatched junction bases numbered 5, after V lost 1 base and J lost 9 bases. The CDR3 is 15 residues long. Germline V lookup: CDR1 SGHDT, CDR2 YYEEEE. In DNA form, the CDR3 reads TGTGCCAGCAGCTTGAGCCTAGCGGGGGGGATTGAGCAGTTCTTC. Its protein is CASSLSLAGGIEQFF.

J is TRBJ2-7 and V is TRBV10-3; D gene ambiguous. Deletions cut 6 bases from V and 5 bases from J, with 26 bases between. CDR1 and CDR2 from the germline V gene are ENHRY and SYGVKD. The length of the CDR3 is 17 residues. The CDR3 is CAISQKARQANTHEQYF. CDR3 DNA: TGTGCCATCAGCCAGAAGGCACGGCAGGCGAATACGCACGAGCAGTACTTC.

The genes are TRBV5-4 and TRBJ1-2; D unresolved. CDR1 is SGHNT and CDR2 is YYREEE in the germline V gene (reference sequence). Trimming left V 1 base short and J 5 bases short, with 18 bases between. This CDR3 has 16 amino acids. In DNA form, the CDR3 reads TGTGCCAGCAGCTTGTCCTACGGTATGCCATCGTATGGCTACACCTTC. Translation: CASSLSYGMPSYGYTF. Based on the CDR3 plus reference TRBV5-4 and TRBJ1-2, the full variable domain is ETGVTQSPTHLIKTRGQQVTLRCSSQSGHNTVSWYQQALGQGPQFIFQYYREEENGRGNFPPRFSGLQFPNYSSELNVNALELDDSALYLCASSLSYGMPSYGYTFGSGTRLTVV.

The chain carries TRBV18 and TRBJ1-5; 7 positions match TRBD1. Looked up from germline, CDR1 is KGHSH and CDR2 is LQKENI. CDR3 length: 13 residues. The junction had 2 bases not matched to a gene; V was cut back by 5 bases and J by 4 bases. The CDR3 nucleotides read TGTGCCAGCTCAGAACAGGGGAATCAGCCCCAGCATTTT. Protein product: CASSEQGNQPQHF. The variable domain in full, completed from reference TRBV18 and TRBJ1-5, reads NAGVMQNPRHLVRRRGQEARLRCSPMKGHSHVYWYRQLPEEGLKFMVYLQKENIIDESGMPKERFSAEFPKEGPSILRIQQVVRGDSAAYFCASSEQGNQPQHFGDGTRLSIL.

This sequence joins TRBV15 and TRBJ2-1; TRBD1 matches 9 bases. This CDR3 is 15 amino acids long. Germline CDR1 LNHNV, CDR2 YYDKDF (reference sequence). Trimming took 1 base from V and 4 from J; bases not matched to a gene: 2. Written as DNA, the CDR3 is TGTGCCACCAGCAGAGGGGACAGGGATTACAATGAGCAGTTCTTC. Its protein product is CATSRGDRDYNEQFF.

The chain couples TRBV2 to TRBJ2-5; possible D gene TRBD1, 6 bases. The CDR3 is made up of 15 amino acids. Trimming pared 8 bases from V and 2 bases from J, leaving 18 bases between. The germline V gene encodes CDR1 SNHLY and CDR2 FYNNEI. The DNA of the CDR3 is TGTGCCAGCGGGGCAGGGGTTGGAAGGCAAGAGACCCAGTACTTC. It is translated as CASGAGVGRQETQYF.

The chain employs TRBV7-3 and TRBJ2-1, with D possibly matching TRBD2 (6 bases). V lost 3 bases and J 0 bases, leaving 6 bases between the germline ends. The germline V gene has CDR1 SGHTA and CDR2 FQGTGA. CDR3 length: 14 amino acids. The CDR3 loop reads CASSLTSSYNEQFF. CDR3 nucleotide sequence: TGTGCCAGCAGCTTGACTAGCTCCTACAATGAGCAGTTCTTC.

This clone has a single count. This chain links TRBV19 with TRBJ2-7; the match to TRBD2 covers 8 bases. The germline V gene encodes CDR1 LNHDA and CDR2 SQIVND (reference sequence). The length of the CDR3 is 14 residues. V lost 4 bases, J lost 4 bases, and 6 bases stayed unmatched. In DNA, the CDR3 is TGTGCCAGTAGTAAGTTTAGCGGGAAATACGAGCAGTACTTC. Protein product: CASSKFSGKYEQYF.

This clone came up once. This chain connects TRBV27 to TRBJ1-6; the D is unclear. Trimming removed 1 base from V and 10 bases from J, with 11 bases in between. The length of the CDR3 is 14 residues. The V gene's germline CDR1 is MNHEY and CDR2 SMNVEV (reference sequence). CDR3 sequence (DNA): TGTGCCAGCAGTTTATTCCCTAGGGTCTCACCCCTCCACTTT. It encodes CASSLFPRVSPLHF.

This chain joins TRBV6-1 and TRBJ1-6; no clear D gene. Germline assignment: CDR1 MNHNS and CDR2 SASEGT. The CDR3 covers 11 residues. Trimming cost V 4 bases and J 9 bases, with 4 bases left between them. DNA of the CDR3: TGTGCCAGCAGTGGGTTTTCACCCCTCCACTTT. It encodes CASSGFSPLHF.

The chain joins TRBV6-5 to TRBJ1-1; D remains ambiguous. Trimming cost V 6 bases and J 6 bases, with 17 bases left between them. Germline CDR1 and CDR2: MNHEY and SVGAGI. This CDR3 spans 14 amino acids. In nucleotides, the CDR3 is TGTGCCAGCAGCCTTAGGCAGAGTTCGGCTGAAGCTTTCTTT. Translating gives CASSLRQSSAEAFF.

This clone appeared a few times. The rearrangement uses TRBV7-9 and TRBJ1-2; D is uncertain. In germline, CDR1 is SEHNR, CDR2 FQNEAQ (reference sequence). Between the trimmed V and J ends, which lost 2 bases and 3 bases, there was a span of 16 bases. The CDR3 contains 16 residues. The CDR3 region is CASSLYGGELDYGYTF. The CDR3 nucleotides read TGTGCCAGCAGCTTATATGGTGGGGAGCTAGACTATGGCTACACCTTC.

The chain combines TRBV7-2 with TRBJ1-2; D not resolved. Germline loops: CDR1 SGHTA, CDR2 FQGNSA. Trimming removed 1 base from V and 0 bases from J, with 9 bases in between. The CDR3 runs 15 residues. The DNA for the CDR3 is TGTGCCAGCAGCTTAGATGGCAGAACTAACTATGGCTACACCTTC. Protein sequence: CASSLDGRTNYGYTF.

V gene TRBV2 combines with J gene TRBJ2-5; tentatively, D is TRBD2 (6 bases). Germline V gene lookup returns CDR1 SNHLY and CDR2 FYNNEI. The CDR3 is made up of 17 amino acids. V shed 6 bases and J shed 1 base, with 21 bases lying between them. This CDR3 reads CASRKTFREVPQETQYF. CDR3 nucleotides: TGTGCCAGCAGGAAAACATTCAGGGAGGTCCCCCAAGAGACCCAGTACTTC.

The V gene is TRBV4-1, the J gene TRBJ2-3; weak D call: TRBD2 (5 bases). This CDR3 has 16 amino acids. Germline CDR1 reads MGHRA; CDR2 reads YSYEKL. V was pared by 0 bases and J by 0 bases, with 10 bases between. This CDR3 reads CASSQEIWTSTDTQYF. CDR3 nucleotide sequence: TGCGCCAGCAGCCAAGAAATCTGGACTAGCACAGATACGCAGTATTTT.

This clone has only a few counts. The V call is TRBV29-1, the J call TRBJ1-4; possible D gene TRBD1, 5 bases. This CDR3 has 14 residues. CDR1 is SQVTM and CDR2 is ANQGSEA in the germline V gene. Trimming stripped 7 bases from V and 3 bases from J, with 15 bases between. The CDR3 bases are TGCAGCGCCCTCCATGGGGGATCTAATGAAAAACTGTTTTTT. This sequence encodes CSALHGGSNEKLFF.

This clone was observed a few times. The chain combines TRBV19 with TRBJ1-2, with 9 bases that match TRBD1. The germline V gene encodes CDR1 LNHDA and CDR2 SQIVND (reference sequence). V lost 4 bases, J lost 2 bases, and 11 bases stayed unmatched. This CDR3 has 17 amino acids. CDR3 sequence: CASSSEGQGIWNYGYTF. The CDR3 DNA follows: TGTGCCAGTAGTAGTGAGGGACAGGGTATATGGAACTATGGCTACACCTTC.

The rearrangement uses TRBV4-1 and TRBJ1-2, with a possible D match to TRBD1 (5 bases). The CDR3 length is 14 residues. From germline, CDR1 is MGHRA and CDR2 YSYEKL. Trimming left V 5 bases short and J 2 bases short, with 12 bases between. In nucleotides, the CDR3 is TGCGCCAGCAGCACGGGACCGCTAAACTATGGCTACACCTTC. Protein: CASSTGPLNYGYTF.

This chain connects TRBV5-6 to TRBJ1-2, with unresolved D. The germline gives CDR1 SGHDT, CDR2 YYEEEE. V was clipped by 4 bases and J by 8 bases, with 21 bases between them. CDR3 size: 15 residues. As DNA, the CDR3 is TGTGCCAGCAGCCTGGGAGGACGTGCCGGTAGAGGCTACACCTTC. Translated, it gives CASSLGGRAGRGYTF.

This clone showed up just a few times. The J gene is TRBJ2-2, the V gene TRBV5-6; 10 bases line up with TRBD2. This CDR3 is 17 amino acids long. J was trimmed by 5 bases and V by 2 bases; bases with no gene match: 9. Germline V gene sequence: CDR1 SGHDT, CDR2 YYEEEE. The CDR3 sequence is CASSFTASGGRTGELFF. For the CDR3, the DNA is TGTGCCAGCAGCTTTACAGCTAGCGGGGGTAGAACCGGGGAGCTGTTTTTT. The full variable domain, in which reference TRBV5-6 and TRBJ2-2 provide the parts outside the CDR3, is DAGVTQSPTHLIKTRGQQVTLRCSPKSGHDTVSWYQQALGQGPQFIFQYYEEEERQRGNFPDRFSGHQFPNYSSELNVNALLLGDSALYLCASSFTASGGRTGELFFGEGSRLTVL.

A few counts support this clone. This chain connects TRBV5-8 to TRBJ2-1; 12 bases match TRBD2. V gave up 4 bases and J gave up 13 bases; unmatched junction bases: 3. Germline-derived CDR1 and CDR2 are SGHTS and YDEGEE. This CDR3 region has 12 residues. The CDR3 protein is CASSTSGGPQFF. CDR3 nucleotide sequence: TGTGCCAGCAGCACTAGCGGGGGGCCCCAGTTCTTC.

This chain joins TRBV15 and TRBJ2-2; a weak D match, TRBD1 (6 bases). In germline, CDR1 is LNHNV, CDR2 YYDKDF (reference sequence). The V end lost 4 bases, the J end lost 2 bases, and 14 bases lay between the germline ends. The CDR3 runs 16 residues. The DNA for the CDR3 is TGTGCCACCAGCAATCAGGGGTTGAATAACACCGGGGAGCTGTTTTTT. Translating gives CATSNQGLNNTGELFF.

This chain joins TRBV7-8 and TRBJ1-2, with a weak D call TRBD1 (6 bases). V was cut by 3 bases and J by 2 bases, with 19 bases left in between. Germline V gene sequence: CDR1 SGHVS, CDR2 FQNEAQ. The CDR3 totals 17 residues. This CDR3 reads CASSFSPSTGPNYGYTF. The CDR3 region has the DNA TGTGCCAGCAGCTTCTCCCCCTCTACAGGGCCGAACTATGGCTACACCTTC.

This clone was seen a few times. CDR3 region: CASSKSDRGRKRGPDTQYF. CDR3 nucleotide sequence: TGTGCCAGCAGCAAGTCCGACAGGGGGCGTAAGAGGGGCCCAGATACGCAGTATTTT. This rearrangement joins TRBV21-1 to TRBJ2-3; no DNA check was done on the table's D call, TRBD1. TRBV21-1 counts as a pseudogene. The CDR3 runs 19 residues.